The next 20 T cell receptor beta chains were all read from a single sample in a study of CXCR3-negative and CXCR3-positive naive CD8 T cells. 5' RACE with UMI labels generated the TRB cDNA libraries. TCRdb reprocessed the 5' RACE reads, with one entry per CDR3 protein and no DNA. Its listing shows around 90,000 distinct CDR3 sequences. Sequencing was done on a sample of naive CXCR3- CD8+ T cells from blood. Specified subset: CD45RO-CCR7+CD27+CD95- naive CD8+ T cells lacking CXCR3 (TNR3-). The source is a human donor in good health. Some clones in this sample may be carry-over from other donors' samples.

The rearrangement links TRBV9 to TRBJ2-3. CDR1 is SGDLS and CDR2 is YYNGEE in the germline V gene. CDR3 length: 14 residues. The CDR3: CASSVSHRTDTQYF. Drawing the rest from reference TRBV9 and TRBJ2-3, the complete variable domain is DSGVTQTPKHLITATGQRVTLRCSPRSGDLSVYWYQQSLDQGLQFLIQYYNGEERAKGNILERFSAQQFPDLHSELNLSSLELGDSALYFCASSVSHRTDTQYFGPGTRLTVL.

The chain carries TRBV29-1 and TRBJ2-7; the TCRdb call, TRBD1, lacks DNA for checking. The CDR3 has 12 amino acids. Germline CDR1 is SQVTM and CDR2 is ANQGSEA. CDR3 sequence reads: CSVGGGSYEQYF.

V gene TRBV5-6 combines with J gene TRBJ2-1; TCRdb calls TRBD2, which cannot be checked without DNA. CDR1 is SGHDT and CDR2 is YYEEEE in the germline V gene. The CDR3 sequence is 16 residues long. CDR3 sequence reads: CASSVLRSGSLDEQFF.

The CDR3 spells CATSTTGERIPQYF. The chain recombines TRBV15 with TRBJ2-5; TCRdb lists TRBD1, though no DNA is available to test this call. CDR3 size: 14 residues. Germline assignment: CDR1 LNHNV and CDR2 YYDKDF (reference sequence).

The V and J genes are TRBV7-9 and TRBJ1-1. Germline assignment: CDR1 SEHNR and CDR2 FQNEAQ (reference sequence). The CDR3 extends over 11 amino acids. The chain's CDR3 is CASSLGEDAFF.

The gene calls are TRBV28 and TRBJ2-4; without DNA, the TCRdb call of TRBD1 cannot be checked. From germline, CDR1 is MDHEN and CDR2 SYDVKM. The CDR3 runs to 16 residues. The CDR3 reads CASSLYGGSAKNIQYF.

The chain combines TRBV7-9 with TRBJ1-5; TCRdb outputs TRBD1, but without DNA this stays unchecked. The CDR3 has 15 residues. The germline gives CDR1 SEHNR, CDR2 FQNEAQ (reference sequence). CDR3 amino acids: CASTPGGGPVQPQHF.

The rearrangement joins TRBV5-1 to TRBJ2-1; TCRdb's D call of TRBD1 is untestable without DNA. The germline gives CDR1 SGHRS, CDR2 YFSETQ. CDR3 length: 15 amino acids. CDR3 in amino acids: CASSLSDRGGHEQFF.

The genes are TRBV5-1 and TRBJ2-3; TCRdb's assignment of TRBD2 cannot be checked, as there is no DNA. Germline V CDR1 and CDR2: SGHRS, YFSETQ. The CDR3 runs 19 residues. CDR3 residues: CASSLWGGAETSDADTQYF.

The chain uses TRBV3-1 and TRBJ2-7; TCRdb lists TRBD1, though no DNA is available to test this call. This CDR3 is 13 amino acids long. Germline V lookup: CDR1 LGHDT, CDR2 YNNKEL (reference sequence). CDR3 residues: CASSHFHRDEQYF.

J is TRBJ2-1 and V is TRBV27; TCRdb reports TRBD1, a call that lacks DNA to check it against. Germline V CDR1 and CDR2: MNHEY, SMNVEV (reference sequence). This CDR3 is 14 amino acids long. This chain's CDR3 is CARMPPQAYNEQFF.

CDR3 sequence reads: CASSPRSEGGNYGYTF. The V call is TRBV7-9, the J call TRBJ1-2; TCRdb reports TRBD1, a call that lacks DNA to check it against. The CDR3 spans 16 residues. Germline V CDR1 and CDR2: SEHNR, FQNEAQ (reference sequence).

The V call is TRBV13, the J call TRBJ1-1; TCRdb indicates TRBD1, and absent DNA this call remains unverified. The length of the CDR3 is 15 residues. Looked up from germline, CDR1 is PRHDT and CDR2 is FYEKMQ (reference sequence). The CDR3 loop reads CASSIGTAINTEAFF.

The chain recombines TRBV28 with TRBJ2-6; the D gene TCRdb calls, TRBD1, cannot be checked with no DNA. The germline V gene has CDR1 MDHEN and CDR2 SYDVKM. This CDR3 is built from 16 residues. The CDR3 sequence: CASSHGTGSGANVLTF.

The chain recombines TRBV5-1 with TRBJ2-7; TCRdb's assignment of TRBD2 cannot be checked, as there is no DNA. The CDR3 contains 13 residues. CDR1 is SGHRS, CDR2 YFSETQ, per germline. The CDR3 sequence: CASSSSGSYEQYF.

The CDR3 protein is CSAELAGASNEQFF. The chain links TRBV29-1 to TRBJ2-1; the D gene TCRdb calls, TRBD2, cannot be checked with no DNA. The CDR3 is 14 residues long. CDR1 is SQVTM and CDR2 is ANQGSEA in the germline V gene.

This chain connects TRBV12-2 to TRBJ1-4; TCRdb gives TRBD1 as the D gene, but with no DNA this cannot be confirmed. TRBV12-2 is annotated as a pseudogene. There are 14 residues in the CDR3. The chain's CDR3 is CASRLVPGDEKLFF.

The J gene is TRBJ2-7, the V gene TRBV7-2. This CDR3 is built from 13 residues. The germline CDR1 and CDR2 sequences are SGHTA and FQGNSA. This CDR3 reads CASSLLFQEEQYF.

The rearrangement links TRBV27 to TRBJ2-1. The CDR3 is 11 amino acids. The germline CDR1 and CDR2 sequences are MNHEY and SMNVEV (reference sequence). This CDR3 is CASTWSNEQFF.

The chain joins TRBV11-3 to TRBJ2-2. This CDR3 contains 14 residues. Germline V lookup: CDR1 SGHNT, CDR2 YENEEA. This chain's CDR3 is CASSRHTNTGELFF.